The 8 T cell receptor beta chains in this list originate from one sample, sequenced in a study of T cell repertoires in cytomegalovirus infection. A single record per CDR3 protein comes from TCRdb applying MiXCR to the reads. The table has about 700,000 distinct CDR3 sequences, roughly 30% seen once. These receptors' targets are unknown. Sample: cultured PBMCs, taken from culture after CMV antigen stimulation. These TCRs come from a human donor in good health (CMV status not recorded). Some clones in this sample may be carry-over from other donors' samples.

V gene TRBV6-2 or TRBV6-3 combines with J gene TRBJ2-2, with 8 bases lining up with TRBD1. From germline, CDR1 is MNHEY and CDR2 SVGEGT. V lost 6 bases, J lost 1 base, and 13 bases stayed unmatched. This CDR3 contains 18 residues. The CDR3 region is CASSYRQGRSRNTGELFF. CDR3 bases: TGTGCCAGCAGCTATCGACAGGGGCGATCCCGGAACACCGGGGAGCTGTTTTTT.

The chain carries TRBV6-1 and TRBJ2-5, with D maybe TRBD1 (5 bases). The CDR3 is 16 residues long. Trimming stripped 6 bases from V and 5 bases from J, with 22 bases between. CDR1 MNHNS and CDR2 SASEGT come from the germline V gene. The DNA of the CDR3 is TGTGCCAGCAGCTACCCCACAGGTTTTGGAATTGAGACCCAGTACTTC. This codes for CASSYPTGFGIETQYF.

The chain recombines TRBV27 with TRBJ2-5, with TRBD1 identical over 9 bases. With V trimmed by 5 bases and J by 4 bases, 8 bases remained unmatched. Per germline, CDR1 MNHEY and CDR2 SMNVEV (reference sequence). This CDR3 has 15 residues. CDR3 residues: CASSAGTGLLETQYF. The CDR3 bases are TGTGCCAGCAGTGCCGGGACAGGGCTTCTAGAGACCCAGTACTTC.

The sample holds a few counts of this clonotype. The genes are TRBV4-2 and TRBJ2-7, with D possibly TRBD2 on 7 matching bases. The CDR3 runs 16 residues. Germline values: CDR1 LGHNA, CDR2 YNFKEQ. V gave up 4 bases and J gave up 3 bases, with 19 bases separating them. CDR3: CASSLEEWGGNYEQYF. In DNA form, the CDR3 reads TGTGCCAGCAGCCTAGAGGAGTGGGGGGGCAACTACGAGCAGTACTTC.

The rearrangement joins TRBV7-2 to TRBJ2-5; unclear D gene. The germline CDR1 and CDR2 sequences are SGHTA and FQGNSA. CDR3 size: 14 residues. The V and J ends lost 5 bases and 5 bases respectively, with 15 bases between them. CDR3 nucleotides: TGTGCCAGCAGCCGCGACTCTATCAGTGAGACCCAGTACTTC. As protein: CASSRDSISETQYF.

The table lists this clonotype with many counts. The rearrangement links TRBV7-2 to TRBJ2-3, with TRBD2 matching 7 bases. Looked up from germline, CDR1 is SGHTA and CDR2 is FQGNSA. This CDR3 has 12 residues. The V and J ends lost 5 bases and 7 bases, in that order; junction bases with no gene match: 3. CDR3 nucleotide sequence: TGTGCCAGCAGCCCAGCGGGGAATACGCAGTATTTT. This codes for CASSPAGNTQYF.

V and J are TRBV20-1 and TRBJ1-6, with D perhaps TRBD1 (5 bases). The germline V and J ends were trimmed by 4 bases and 7 bases, with 11 bases remaining between them. The CDR3 contains 13 residues. Looked up from germline, CDR1 is DFQATT and CDR2 is SNEGSKA (reference sequence). DNA for the CDR3: TGCAGTGCTACGATTGGGGACAATTCACCCCTCCACTTT. The encoded protein is CSATIGDNSPLHF.

This chain connects TRBV14 to TRBJ1-1; D is undetermined. Trimming pared 0 bases from V and 10 bases from J, leaving 12 bases between. CDR3 length: 13 amino acids. Germline V lookup: CDR1 SGHDN, CDR2 FVKESK. The CDR3 is CASSQDSQSRAFF. The CDR3 region has the DNA TGTGCCAGCAGCCAAGATAGTCAAAGTAGAGCTTTCTTT. Filled out from reference TRBV14 and TRBJ1-1, the complete variable domain reads EAGVTQFPSHSVIEKGQTVTLRCDPISGHDNLYWYRRVMGKEIKFLLHFVKESKQDESGMPNNRFLAERTGGTYSTLKVQPAELEDSGVYFCASSQDSQSRAFFGQGTRLTVV.